Each of the 26 T cell receptor beta chains below was sequenced from the same sample in a study of blood T cell repertoires in COVID-19. Measured with immunoSEQ multiplex PCR; TCRdb has only the in-frame clones, and not every one. The table includes about 190,000 clones, roughly 85% detected once. Sequenced material: peripheral blood. Source of these receptors: a woman between 25 and 40 years old with acute or convalescent COVID-19.

The chain recombines TRBV24-1 with TRBJ2-6; 8 bases match TRBD1. Germline V CDR1 and CDR2: KGHDR, SFDVKD. The CDR3 runs 18 residues. V dropped 3 bases and J dropped 0; count of bases not matched to a gene: 6. The CDR3 DNA is TGTGCCACCAGTGATACCGGGACAGGCATCTCTGGGGCCAACGTCCTGACTTTC. It translates to CATSDTGTGISGANVLTF.

The V and J genes are TRBV5-4 and TRBJ1-2; the D is unclear. CDR1 and CDR2 (germline): SGHNT, YYREEE (reference sequence). The ends were cut back, 2 bases at V and 2 bases at J, with 7 bases in the middle. This CDR3 is 13 amino acids long. CDR3 residues: CASSLLENYGYTF. The CDR3 region has the DNA TGTGCCAGCAGCTTATTGGAGAACTATGGCTACACCTTC.

A note on this clone: The identical CDR3 is also encoded by other nucleotide sequences in the sample. The rearrangement links TRBV29-1 to TRBJ1-4; D perhaps matches TRBD1 (6 bases). Germline CDR1 is SQVTM and CDR2 is ANQGSEA. The CDR3 contains 13 residues. The V end lost 3 bases, the J end lost 7 bases, and 12 bases lay between the germline ends. CDR3 sequence: CSVDRGSGEKLFF. CDR3 coding DNA: TGCAGCGTTGACAGGGGAAGTGGTGAAAAACTGTTTTTT.

This sequence joins TRBV15 and TRBJ1-3; D remains unclear. In germline, CDR1 is LNHNV, CDR2 YYDKDF (reference sequence). The V and J ends lost 0 bases and 0 bases respectively, with 9 bases between them. CDR3 size: 16 residues. CDR3 in amino acids: CATSRDSPLSGNTIYF. The CDR3 nucleotides read TGTGCCACCAGCAGAGATTCTCCCCTCTCTGGAAACACCATATATTTT.

This rearrangement joins TRBV19 to TRBJ1-3; TRBD1 might be the D (6 bases). The CDR3 totals 15 residues. The V gene lost 3 bases and the J gene lost 0 bases, with 9 bases spanning the gap. Germline V gene sequence: CDR1 LNHDA, CDR2 SQIVND (reference sequence). In DNA form, the CDR3 reads TGTGCCAGTAGTATGAGAGGGGGCTCTGGAAACACCATATATTTT. Translation: CASSMRGGSGNTIYF. The entire variable domain, with the rest obtained from reference TRBV19 and TRBJ1-3, is as follows: DGGITQSPKYLFRKEGQNVTLSCEQNLNHDAMYWYRQDPGQGLRLIYYSQIVNDFQKGDIAEGYSVSREKKESFPLTVTSAQKNPTAFYLCASSMRGGSGNTIYFGEGSWLTVV.

The chain uses TRBV19 and TRBJ2-3; 10 positions agree with TRBD2. The germline V gene has CDR1 LNHDA and CDR2 SQIVND (reference sequence). V shed 4 bases, J shed 3 bases, and the junction held 4 bases outside the gene matches. The CDR3 covers 15 residues. CDR3 residues: CASSSTSGKTDTQYF. The CDR3 DNA is TGTGCCAGTAGTAGCACTAGCGGGAAGACAGATACGCAGTATTTT.

The genes are TRBV4-2 and TRBJ2-2; TRBD2 is a possible D gene (5 bases). There are 17 residues in the CDR3. Trimming stripped 1 base from V and 0 bases from J, with 12 bases between. CDR1 and CDR2 (germline): LGHNA, YNFKEQ. CDR3: CASSQVLDSPNTGELFF. The CDR3 nucleotides are TGTGCCAGCAGCCAAGTCTTGGACTCCCCGAACACCGGGGAGCTGTTTTTT.

The gene calls are TRBV2 and TRBJ2-2; 14 positions agree with TRBD2. The germline V gene encodes CDR1 SNHLY and CDR2 FYNNEI. The CDR3 has 15 residues. Trimming removed 6 bases from V and 5 bases from J; junction bases left unmatched: 2. The CDR3 reads CASSGLAGGTGELFF. CDR3 nucleotides: TGTGCCAGCAGCGGACTAGCGGGGGGAACCGGGGAGCTGTTTTTT.

This clone was observed once. The J gene is TRBJ1-1, the V gene TRBV12-3 or TRBV12-4; D may be TRBD1 (6 bases). The CDR3 length is 13 residues. Trimming took 4 bases from V and 4 from J, leaving 10 bases between them. CDR3 protein: CASSYLGGTEAFF. In DNA, the CDR3 is TGTGCCAGCAGTTATTTAGGGGGCACTGAAGCTTTCTTT.

This clone was observed a handful of times. The rearrangement links TRBV7-9 to TRBJ1-1, with D possibly matching TRBD1 (6 bases). Looked up from germline, CDR1 is SEHNR and CDR2 is FQNEAQ (reference sequence). V was shortened by 6 bases and J by 0 bases, with 17 bases between the two germline ends. The CDR3 is made up of 16 amino acids. The CDR3 DNA reads as TGTGCCAGCAGTGCCTACAGGGCCCTTATGAACACTGAAGCTTTCTTT. Translated, it gives CASSAYRALMNTEAFF.

The chain links TRBV7-2 to TRBJ2-2; 7 bases match TRBD2. CDR1 is SGHTA and CDR2 is FQGNSA in the germline V gene. This CDR3 contains 15 residues. The V and J ends lost 1 base and 7 bases, in that order; junction bases with no gene match: 6. In nucleotides, the CDR3 is TGTGCCAGCAGCTTAGACTCTGCTAGCGGCGGGGAGCTGTTTTTT. It is translated as CASSLDSASGGELFF.

V is TRBV28 and J is TRBJ2-1, with 10 bases lining up with TRBD2. The CDR3 length is 15 residues. Trimming cost V 7 bases and J 7 bases; bases outside gene matches: 10. The V gene's germline CDR1 is MDHEN and CDR2 SYDVKM. The CDR3 bases are TGTGCCAGCACCAGACTAGCGGGTAACATAAATGAGCAGTTCTTC. Its protein is CASTRLAGNINEQFF.

Written as DNA, the CDR3 is TGTGCCAGTAGTATTGGTACAGGGATGTCCTATGGCTACACCTTC. It encodes CASSIGTGMSYGYTF. The rearrangement joins TRBV19 to TRBJ1-2, with D tentatively TRBD1 (6 bases). V dropped 3 bases and J dropped 4 bases, with 15 bases sitting between them. Germline V gene lookup returns CDR1 LNHDA and CDR2 SQIVND (reference sequence). The length of the CDR3 is 15 residues.

The J gene is TRBJ1-1, the V gene TRBV28; D unclear. The CDR3 contains 12 residues. Per the germline V gene, CDR1 is MDHEN and CDR2 is SYDVKM. Trimming removed 10 bases from V and 6 bases from J, with 15 bases in between. The CDR3 coding sequence is TGTGCCACTAACCCCTCGGGATCTGAAGCTTTCTTT. This translates into CATNPSGSEAFF.

The chain uses TRBV19 and TRBJ2-7; 10 bases match TRBD1. Germline V lookup: CDR1 LNHDA, CDR2 SQIVND (reference sequence). V gave up 5 bases and J gave up 4 bases; unmatched junction bases: 5. This CDR3 has 14 amino acids. CDR3 bases: TGTGCCAGTAGTCGGACAGGGGGGGAATACGAGCAGTACTTC. Encoded protein: CASSRTGGEYEQYF.

This chain links TRBV20-1 with TRBJ2-3; 8 bases align to TRBD2. The CDR3 length is 14 residues. CDR1 DFQATT and CDR2 SNEGSKA come from the germline V gene (reference sequence). The V segment lost 3 bases and the J segment 4 bases; nucleotides outside the gene matches: 6. The CDR3 is CSASTSGGSDTQYF. Here the CDR3 DNA reads TGCAGTGCTAGTACCAGCGGGGGATCAGATACGCAGTATTTT.

The genes are TRBV28 and TRBJ1-2; TRBD1 agrees at 11 bases. This CDR3 contains 14 residues. Germline trimming cut 6 bases from V and 7 bases from J; bases unmatched to any gene: 7. The germline V gene encodes CDR1 MDHEN and CDR2 SYDVKM. DNA of the CDR3: TGTGCCAGCAGGATGGGGGACAGGGGGTCTGGCTACACCTTC. Translated, it gives CASRMGDRGSGYTF.

The chain is built from TRBV14 and TRBJ2-5; possibly TRBD1 for D (7 bases). The CDR3 runs to 15 residues. Germline values: CDR1 SGHDN, CDR2 FVKESK. Trimming pared 4 bases from V and 3 bases from J, leaving 15 bases between. CDR3 protein: CASSLPGGKEETQYF. In DNA, the CDR3 is TGTGCCAGCAGCCTACCAGGGGGGAAAGAAGAGACCCAGTACTTC. Filled out from reference TRBV14 and TRBJ2-5, the complete variable domain reads EAGVTQFPSHSVIEKGQTVTLRCDPISGHDNLYWYRRVMGKEIKFLLHFVKESKQDESGMPNNRFLAERTGGTYSTLKVQPAELEDSGVYFCASSLPGGKEETQYFGPGTRLLVL.

The rearrangement links TRBV13 to TRBJ1-2, with 8 bases matching TRBD1. The V gene end was trimmed by 5 bases and the J gene end by 4 bases; junction bases not matched to a gene: 3. Germline-derived CDR1 and CDR2 are PRHDT and FYEKMQ (reference sequence). The CDR3 covers 13 residues. The CDR3 loop is CASSDRGSYGYTF. CDR3 nucleotide sequence: TGTGCCAGCAGCGACAGGGGTAGCTATGGCTACACCTTC. The full variable domain, rest sourced from reference TRBV13 and TRBJ1-2, is AAGVIQSPRHLIKEKRETATLKCYPIPRHDTVYWYQQGPGQDPQFLISFYEKMQSDKGSIPDRFSAQQFSDYHSELNMSSLELGDSALYFCASSDRGSYGYTFGSGTRLTVV.

This clone was detected only a few times. The chain employs TRBV27 and TRBJ1-1; D gene ambiguous. This CDR3 is 15 amino acids long. Germline assignment: CDR1 MNHEY and CDR2 SMNVEV (reference sequence). With 4 bases removed from V and 2 bases from J, the gap between germline ends came to 14 bases. CDR3 nucleotides: TGTGCCAGCAGTTGGGCCCCCGGGGTTAACACTGAAGCTTTCTTT. This gives the protein CASSWAPGVNTEAFF.

The chain recombines TRBV7-9 with TRBJ2-2, with D possibly matching TRBD1 (6 bases). This CDR3 spans 16 amino acids. Trimming left V 4 bases short and J 3 bases short, with 15 bases between. The germline CDR1 and CDR2 sequences are SEHNR and FQNEAQ (reference sequence). CDR3 sequence reads: CASSSPDRSYTGELFF. CDR3 bases: TGTGCCAGCAGCTCCCCCGACAGGTCCTACACCGGGGAGCTGTTTTTT.

The chain is built from TRBV5-6 and TRBJ1-1, with D possibly TRBD1 on 5 matching bases. Germline-derived CDR1 and CDR2 are SGHDT and YYEEEE. The CDR3 extends over 17 amino acids. Trimming pared 6 bases from V and 5 bases from J, leaving 26 bases between. The CDR3 is CASTTVGTTSSRTEAFF. The CDR3 DNA reads TGTGCCAGCACCACCGTGGGGACTACAAGCTCTCGAACTGAAGCTTTCTTT. The full variable domain, with the rest looked up from reference TRBV5-6 and TRBJ1-1, is DAGVTQSPTHLIKTRGQQVTLRCSPKSGHDTVSWYQQALGQGPQFIFQYYEEEERQRGNFPDRFSGHQFPNYSSELNVNALLLGDSALYLCASTTVGTTSSRTEAFFGQGTRLTVV.

The rearrangement joins TRBV3-1 (or the pseudogene TRBV3-2) to TRBJ1-1, with D possibly TRBD1 on 6 matching bases. The germline V gene has CDR1 LGHDT and CDR2 YNNKEL (reference sequence). This CDR3 contains 14 residues. Between the trimmed V and J ends, which lost 1 base and 6 bases, there was a span of 12 bases. The CDR3 region is CASSQAGRGAEAFF. In DNA, the CDR3 is TGTGCCAGCAGCCAAGCGGGCAGGGGCGCTGAAGCTTTCTTT.

The chain is built from TRBV4-3 and TRBJ2-3, with 7 bases fitting TRBD2. Losses at the gene ends were 1 base for V and 3 bases for J; bases not matched to a gene: 7. This CDR3 has 16 amino acids. Germline V CDR1 and CDR2: LGHNA, YSLEER. In DNA form, the CDR3 reads TGCGCCAGCAGCCAAGCTGCCGGGAGGTGGACAGATACGCAGTATTTT. It specifies CASSQAAGRWTDTQYF.

This clone was observed a handful of times. This sequence joins TRBV7-9 and TRBJ2-5, with TRBD2 identical over 12 bases. CDR1 and CDR2 from the germline V gene are SEHNR and FQNEAQ (reference sequence). CDR3 length equals 17 residues. Trimming took 5 bases from V and 0 from J; bases not matched to a gene: 7. CDR3 nucleotide sequence: TGTGCCAGCAGCCGCTCAGGGACTAGCGGGTACCAAGAGACCCAGTACTTC. Translation: CASSRSGTSGYQETQYF.

CDR3: CASSSQGNGEAFF. The CDR3 DNA follows: TGTGCCAGCAGTTCACAGGGTAACGGTGAAGCTTTCTTT. The V call is TRBV28, the J call TRBJ1-1; maybe TRBD1 (6 bases). The CDR3 totals 13 residues. The germline V and J ends were trimmed by 4 bases and 7 bases, with 13 bases remaining between them. Germline-derived CDR1 and CDR2 are MDHEN and SYDVKM.